This TCR beta chain was identified during a study of cytomegalovirus exposure and HLA in healthy donors. Study-level background: Membership in the Caucasian-associated ancestry cluster was found for 81% of nearly 400 genotyped donors. Study observations and caveats: Later analysis showed TCR association rates varying by HLA locus, highest for DRB1 and lowest for HLA-C. An analysis that was carried out later associated about 17,000 TCR beta sequences with HLA alleles at 0.05 false discovery rate.

Though probably carrying unrecorded immune exposures, donors were nominally healthy at sampling. The CDR3 extends over 12 amino acids. The V gene's germline CDR1 is WSHSY and CDR2 SAAADI. Trimming shortened V by 9 bases and J by 6 bases, and 12 bases separated the two germline ends. The PCR had 60 Vbeta and 13 Jbeta primers. The data were produced by immunoSEQ multiplex PCR, yet TCRdb's version contains in-frame clones alone and is incomplete. The repertoire has under 150,000 clones, approximately 80% of them found once; the top ten carry around 1.3%. Worth noting for this clone: The target antigen is unknown.

The J gene is TRBJ1-5, the V gene TRBV10-2; D is perhaps TRBD1 (5 bases). Sequencing input: PBMCs. The clonotype was recovered from a woman in her forties in good health and CMV-seronegative. This CDR3 reads CASQGGTQPQHF. CDR3 DNA: TGCGCCAGTCAGGGAGGGACTCAGCCCCAGCATTTT.